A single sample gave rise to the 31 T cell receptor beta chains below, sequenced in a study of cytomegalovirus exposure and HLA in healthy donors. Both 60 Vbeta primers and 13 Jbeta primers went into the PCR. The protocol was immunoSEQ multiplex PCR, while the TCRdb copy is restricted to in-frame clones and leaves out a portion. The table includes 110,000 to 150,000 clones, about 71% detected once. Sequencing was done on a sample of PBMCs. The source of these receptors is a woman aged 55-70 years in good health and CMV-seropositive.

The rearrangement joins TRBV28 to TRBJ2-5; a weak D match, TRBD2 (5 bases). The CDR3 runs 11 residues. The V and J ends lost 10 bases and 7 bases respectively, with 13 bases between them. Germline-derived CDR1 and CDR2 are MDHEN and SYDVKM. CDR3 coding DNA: TGTGCCACCAGGAATCGGGGGACCCAGTACTTC. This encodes CATRNRGTQYF. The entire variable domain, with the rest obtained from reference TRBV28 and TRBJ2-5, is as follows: DVKVTQSSRYLVKRTGEKVFLECVQDMDHENMFWYRQDPGLGLRLIYFSYDVKMKEKGDIPEGYSVSREKKERFSLILESASTNQTSMYLCATRNRGTQYFGPGTRLLVL.

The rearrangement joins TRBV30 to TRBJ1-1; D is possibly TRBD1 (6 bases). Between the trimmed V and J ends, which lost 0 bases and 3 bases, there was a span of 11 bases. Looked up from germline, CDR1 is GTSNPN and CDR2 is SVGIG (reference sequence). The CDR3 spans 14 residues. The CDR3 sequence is CAWSVRPGDTEAFF. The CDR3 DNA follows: TGTGCCTGGAGTGTACGGCCAGGGGACACTGAAGCTTTCTTT.

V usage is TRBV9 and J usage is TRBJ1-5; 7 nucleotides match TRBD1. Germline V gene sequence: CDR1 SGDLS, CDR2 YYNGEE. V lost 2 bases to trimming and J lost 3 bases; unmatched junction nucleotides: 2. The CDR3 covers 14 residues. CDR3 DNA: TGTGCCAGCAGCGTGGGACAGATCAATCAGCCCCAGCATTTT. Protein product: CASSVGQINQPQHF. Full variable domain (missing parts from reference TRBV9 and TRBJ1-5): DSGVTQTPKHLITATGQRVTLRCSPRSGDLSVYWYQQSLDQGLQFLIQYYNGEERAKGNILERFSAQQFPDLHSELNLSSLELGDSALYFCASSVGQINQPQHFGDGTRLSIL.

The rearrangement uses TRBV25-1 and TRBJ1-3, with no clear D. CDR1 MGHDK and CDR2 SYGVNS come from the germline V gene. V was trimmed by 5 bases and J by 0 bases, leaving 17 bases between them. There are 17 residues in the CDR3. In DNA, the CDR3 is TGTGCCAGCAGTTCAGTGGGCCCCATAATCTCTGGAAACACCATATATTTT. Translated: CASSSVGPIISGNTIYF.

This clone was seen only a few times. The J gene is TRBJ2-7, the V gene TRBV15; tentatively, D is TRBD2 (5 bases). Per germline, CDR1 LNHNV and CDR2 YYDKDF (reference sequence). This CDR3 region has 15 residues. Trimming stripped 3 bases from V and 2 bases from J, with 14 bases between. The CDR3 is CATSSELGSPYEQYF. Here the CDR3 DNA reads TGTGCCACCAGCAGCGAATTGGGGAGTCCCTACGAGCAGTACTTC.

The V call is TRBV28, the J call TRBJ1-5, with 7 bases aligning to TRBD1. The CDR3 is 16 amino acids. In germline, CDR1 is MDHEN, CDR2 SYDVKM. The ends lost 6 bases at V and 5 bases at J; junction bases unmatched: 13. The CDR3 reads CASSGRGRGSYQPQHF. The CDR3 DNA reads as TGTGCCAGCAGCGGGAGGGGCAGGGGGTCTTATCAGCCCCAGCATTTT.

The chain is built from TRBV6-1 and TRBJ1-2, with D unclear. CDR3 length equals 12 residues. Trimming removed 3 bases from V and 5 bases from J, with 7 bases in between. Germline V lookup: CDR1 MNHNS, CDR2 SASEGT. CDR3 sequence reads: CASSEGGYGYTF. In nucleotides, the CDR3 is TGTGCCAGCAGTGAGGGAGGGTATGGCTACACCTTC.

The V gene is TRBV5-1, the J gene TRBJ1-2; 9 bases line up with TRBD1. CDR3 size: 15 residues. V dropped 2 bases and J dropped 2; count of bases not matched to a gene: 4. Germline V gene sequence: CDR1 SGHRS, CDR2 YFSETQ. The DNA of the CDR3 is TGCGCCAGCAGCTTTGTAACAGGGGGCAACTATGGCTACACCTTC. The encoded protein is CASSFVTGGNYGYTF.

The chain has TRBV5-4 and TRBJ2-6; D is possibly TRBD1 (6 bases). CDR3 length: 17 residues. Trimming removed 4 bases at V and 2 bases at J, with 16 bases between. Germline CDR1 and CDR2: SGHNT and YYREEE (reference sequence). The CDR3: CASSPLQGMAGANVLTF. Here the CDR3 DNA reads TGTGCCAGCAGCCCGCTACAGGGAATGGCTGGGGCCAACGTCCTGACTTTC.

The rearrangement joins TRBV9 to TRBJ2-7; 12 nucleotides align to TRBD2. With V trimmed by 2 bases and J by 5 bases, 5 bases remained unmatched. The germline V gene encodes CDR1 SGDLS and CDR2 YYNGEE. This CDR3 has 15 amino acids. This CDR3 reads CASSVGTSGFDEQYF. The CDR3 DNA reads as TGTGCCAGCAGCGTCGGGACTAGCGGGTTCGACGAGCAGTACTTC.

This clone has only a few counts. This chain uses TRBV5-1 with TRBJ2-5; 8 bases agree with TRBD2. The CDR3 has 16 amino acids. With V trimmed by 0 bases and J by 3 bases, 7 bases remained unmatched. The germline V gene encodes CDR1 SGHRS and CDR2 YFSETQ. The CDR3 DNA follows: TGCGCCAGCAGCTTGGCCCCAGCGGGAGCCAAAGAGACCCAGTACTTC. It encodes CASSLAPAGAKETQYF.

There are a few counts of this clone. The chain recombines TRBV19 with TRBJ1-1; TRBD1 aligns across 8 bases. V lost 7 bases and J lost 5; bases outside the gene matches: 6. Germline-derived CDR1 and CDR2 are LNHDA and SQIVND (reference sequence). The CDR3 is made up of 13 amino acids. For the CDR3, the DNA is TGTGCCAGTATTGGACAGGGATGGACTGAAGCTTTCTTT. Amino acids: CASIGQGWTEAFF.

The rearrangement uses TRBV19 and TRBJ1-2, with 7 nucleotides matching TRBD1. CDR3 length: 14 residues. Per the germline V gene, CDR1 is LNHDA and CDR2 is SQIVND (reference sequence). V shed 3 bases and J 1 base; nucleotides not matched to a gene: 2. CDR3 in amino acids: CASSIQGGNYGYTF. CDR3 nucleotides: TGTGCCAGTAGTATCCAGGGGGGTAACTATGGCTACACCTTC.

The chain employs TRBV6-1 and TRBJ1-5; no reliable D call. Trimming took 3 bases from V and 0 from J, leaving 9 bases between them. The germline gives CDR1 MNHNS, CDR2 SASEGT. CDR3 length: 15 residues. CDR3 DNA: TGTGCCAGCAGTGAGGGCCTTCATAGCAATCAGCCCCAGCATTTT. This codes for CASSEGLHSNQPQHF.

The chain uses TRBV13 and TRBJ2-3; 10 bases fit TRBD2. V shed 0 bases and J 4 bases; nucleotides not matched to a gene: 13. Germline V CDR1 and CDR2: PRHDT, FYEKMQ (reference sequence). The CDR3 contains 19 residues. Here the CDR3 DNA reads TGTGCCAGCAGCTTAGGCCCCCAAAGTGGTAGCGGGAGGTCAGATACGCAGTATTTT. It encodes CASSLGPQSGSGRSDTQYF.

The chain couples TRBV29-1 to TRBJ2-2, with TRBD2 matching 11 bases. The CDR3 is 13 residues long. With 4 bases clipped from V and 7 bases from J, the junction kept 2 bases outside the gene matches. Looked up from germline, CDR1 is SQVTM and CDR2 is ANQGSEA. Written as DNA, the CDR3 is TGCAGCGTTGCGGGACTAGCGGTCGGGGAGCTGTTTTTT. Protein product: CSVAGLAVGELFF.

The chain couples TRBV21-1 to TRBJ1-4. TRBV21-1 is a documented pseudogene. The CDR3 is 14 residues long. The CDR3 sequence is CASSKGRANEKLFF. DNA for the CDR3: TGTGCCAGCAGCAAAGGGAGGGCTAATGAAAAACTGTTTTTT.

CDR3 sequence (DNA): TGTGCCAGTACCTCCGACAGAGGCTATGGCTACACCTTC. Translation: CASTSDRGYGYTF. This chain joins TRBV19 and TRBJ1-2, with D perhaps matching TRBD1 (5 bases). V lost 7 bases to trimming and J lost 4 bases, with 13 bases between them. This CDR3 has 13 amino acids. CDR1 and CDR2 from the germline V gene are LNHDA and SQIVND (reference sequence).

DNA for the CDR3: TGTGCCAGCAGTGAAGCTTGGGCTAATCAGCCCCAGCATTTT. Translated: CASSEAWANQPQHF. The chain combines TRBV2 with TRBJ1-5; D unclear. V gave up 0 bases and J gave up 4 bases, with 7 bases separating them. The CDR3 is 14 residues long. Germline assignment: CDR1 SNHLY and CDR2 FYNNEI.

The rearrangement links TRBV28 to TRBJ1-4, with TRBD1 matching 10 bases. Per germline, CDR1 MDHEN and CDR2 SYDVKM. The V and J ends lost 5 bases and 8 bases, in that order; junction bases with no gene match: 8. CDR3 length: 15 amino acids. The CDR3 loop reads CASSVGGQGEEKLFF. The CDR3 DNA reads TGTGCCAGCAGTGTAGGTGGACAGGGGGAAGAAAAACTGTTTTTT.

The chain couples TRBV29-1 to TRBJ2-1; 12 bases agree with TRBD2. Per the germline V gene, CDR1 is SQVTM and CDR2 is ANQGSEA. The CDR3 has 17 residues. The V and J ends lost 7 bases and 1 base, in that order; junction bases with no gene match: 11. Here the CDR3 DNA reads TGCAGCGCCGAAGGACTAGCGGGAAAAGGGTCCTACAATGAGCAGTTCTTC. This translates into CSAEGLAGKGSYNEQFF.

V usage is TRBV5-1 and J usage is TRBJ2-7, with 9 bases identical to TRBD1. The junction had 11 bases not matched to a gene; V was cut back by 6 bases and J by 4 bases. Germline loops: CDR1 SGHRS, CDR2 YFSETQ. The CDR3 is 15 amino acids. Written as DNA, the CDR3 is TGCGCCAGCACGCCCCAACCGGGACAGGGATACGAGCAGTACTTC. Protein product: CASTPQPGQGYEQYF. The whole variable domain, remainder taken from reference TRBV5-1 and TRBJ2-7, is KAGVTQTPRYLIKTRGQQVTLSCSPISGHRSVSWYQQTPGQGLQFLFEYFSETQRNKGNFPGRFSGRQFSNSRSEMNVSTLELGDSALYLCASTPQPGQGYEQYFGPGTRLTVT.

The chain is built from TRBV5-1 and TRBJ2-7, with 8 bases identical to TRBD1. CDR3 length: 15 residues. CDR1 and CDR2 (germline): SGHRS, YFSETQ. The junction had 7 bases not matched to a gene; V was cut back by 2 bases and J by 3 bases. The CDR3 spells CASSLAGGISYEQYF. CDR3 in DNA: TGCGCCAGCAGCTTAGCAGGGGGCATTAGCTACGAGCAGTACTTC.

The CDR3 region is CASSLTSGSGETQYF. For the CDR3, the DNA is TGTGCCAGCAGCTTAACTTCCGGGAGCGGAGAGACCCAGTACTTC. The V gene is TRBV7-9, the J gene TRBJ2-5, with a tentative D call TRBD2 (6 bases). CDR3 length equals 15 residues. V lost 2 bases to trimming and J lost 4 bases, with 14 bases between them. CDR1 and CDR2 (germline): SEHNR, FQNEAQ (reference sequence).

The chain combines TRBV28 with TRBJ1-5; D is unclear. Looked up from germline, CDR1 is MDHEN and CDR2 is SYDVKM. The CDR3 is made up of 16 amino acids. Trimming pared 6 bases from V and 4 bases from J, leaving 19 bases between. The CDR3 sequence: CASRTYSRERNQPQHF. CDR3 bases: TGTGCCAGCAGGACGTACTCGAGGGAAAGGAATCAGCCCCAGCATTTT.

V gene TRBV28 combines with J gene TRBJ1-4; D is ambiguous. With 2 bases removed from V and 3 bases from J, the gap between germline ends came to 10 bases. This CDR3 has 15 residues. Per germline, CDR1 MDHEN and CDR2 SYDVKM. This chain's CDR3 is CASSLSAGPNEKLFF. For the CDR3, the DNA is TGTGCCAGCAGTTTAAGCGCGGGCCCTAATGAAAAACTGTTTTTT.

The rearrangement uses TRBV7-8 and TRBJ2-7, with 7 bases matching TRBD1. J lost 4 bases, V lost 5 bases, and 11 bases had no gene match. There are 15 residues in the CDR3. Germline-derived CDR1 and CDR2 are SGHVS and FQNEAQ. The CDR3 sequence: CASSKNRGQDYEQYF. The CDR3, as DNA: TGTGCCAGCAGCAAGAACAGGGGCCAAGATTACGAGCAGTACTTC.

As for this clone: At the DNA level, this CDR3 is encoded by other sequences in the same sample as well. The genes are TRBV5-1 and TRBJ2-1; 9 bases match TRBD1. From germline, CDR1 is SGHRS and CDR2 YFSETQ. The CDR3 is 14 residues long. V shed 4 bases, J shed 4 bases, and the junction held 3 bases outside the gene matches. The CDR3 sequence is CASSLGQGYNEQFF. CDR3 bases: TGCGCCAGCAGCCTAGGACAGGGGTACAATGAGCAGTTCTTC. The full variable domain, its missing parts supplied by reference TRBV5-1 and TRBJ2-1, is KAGVTQTPRYLIKTRGQQVTLSCSPISGHRSVSWYQQTPGQGLQFLFEYFSETQRNKGNFPGRFSGRQFSNSRSEMNVSTLELGDSALYLCASSLGQGYNEQFFGPGTRLTVL.

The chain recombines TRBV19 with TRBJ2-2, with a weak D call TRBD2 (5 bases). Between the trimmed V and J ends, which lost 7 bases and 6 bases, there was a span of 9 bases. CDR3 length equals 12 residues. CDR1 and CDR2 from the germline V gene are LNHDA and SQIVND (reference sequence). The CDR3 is CASNLGAGELFF. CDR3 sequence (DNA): TGTGCCAGTAATTTGGGAGCCGGGGAGCTGTTTTTT. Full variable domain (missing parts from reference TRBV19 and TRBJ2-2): DGGITQSPKYLFRKEGQNVTLSCEQNLNHDAMYWYRQDPGQGLRLIYYSQIVNDFQKGDIAEGYSVSREKKESFPLTVTSAQKNPTAFYLCASNLGAGELFFGEGSRLTVL.

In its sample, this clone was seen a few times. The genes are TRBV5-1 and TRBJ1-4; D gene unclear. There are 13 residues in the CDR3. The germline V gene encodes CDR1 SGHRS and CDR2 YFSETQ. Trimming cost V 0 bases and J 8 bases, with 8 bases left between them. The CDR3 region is CASSLGPGEKLFF. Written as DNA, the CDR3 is TGCGCCAGCAGCTTGGGGCCCGGGGAAAAACTGTTTTTT.

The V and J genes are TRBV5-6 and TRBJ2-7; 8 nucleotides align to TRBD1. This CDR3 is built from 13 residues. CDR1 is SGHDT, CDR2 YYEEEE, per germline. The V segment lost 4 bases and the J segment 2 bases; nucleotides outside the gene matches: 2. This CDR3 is CASSKTGAYEQYF. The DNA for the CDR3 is TGTGCCAGCAGCAAGACAGGGGCCTACGAGCAGTACTTC.